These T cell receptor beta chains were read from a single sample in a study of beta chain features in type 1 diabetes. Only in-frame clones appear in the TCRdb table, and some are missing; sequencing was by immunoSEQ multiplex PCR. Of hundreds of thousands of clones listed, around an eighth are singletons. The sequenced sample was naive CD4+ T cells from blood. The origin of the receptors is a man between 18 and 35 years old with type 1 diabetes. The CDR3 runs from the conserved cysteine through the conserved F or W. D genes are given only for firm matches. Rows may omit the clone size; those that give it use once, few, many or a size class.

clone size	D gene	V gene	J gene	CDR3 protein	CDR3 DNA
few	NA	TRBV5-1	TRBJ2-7	CASSATQYEQYF	TGCGCCAGCAGCGCCACACAGTACGAGCAGTACTTC
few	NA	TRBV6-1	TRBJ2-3	CASSEREYPSTDTQYF	TGTGCCAGCAGTGAGCGGGAATACCCTAGCACAGATACGCAGTATTTT
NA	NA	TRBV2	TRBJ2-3	CASSDGRGVDTQYF	TGTGCCAGCAGTGACGGCAGGGGTGTAGATACGCAGTATTTT
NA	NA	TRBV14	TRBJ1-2	CASSQDLTRYGYTF	TGTGCCAGCAGCCAAGATCTAACACGCTATGGCTACACCTTC
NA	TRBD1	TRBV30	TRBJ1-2	CAWDRVHGYTF	TGTGCCTGGGACAGGGTTCATGGCTACACCTTC
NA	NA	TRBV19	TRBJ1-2	CASSTRPAGDGYTF	TGTGCCAGTAGTACACGACCCGCGGGGGATGGCTACACCTTC
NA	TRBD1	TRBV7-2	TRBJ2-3	CASSLATGTTDTQYF	TGTGCCAGCAGCTTAGCGACAGGGACCACAGATACGCAGTATTTT
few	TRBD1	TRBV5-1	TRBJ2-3	CASSEQGNPTDTQYF	TGCGCCAGCAGCGAACAGGGGAACCCGACAGATACGCAGTATTTT
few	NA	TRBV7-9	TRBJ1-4	CASSEKVGKLFF	TGTGCCAGCAGCGAGAAAGTTGGGAAACTGTTTTTT
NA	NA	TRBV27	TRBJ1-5	CASSLTGYSNQPQHF	TGTGCCAGCAGTCTTACAGGGTATAGCAATCAGCCCCAGCATTTT
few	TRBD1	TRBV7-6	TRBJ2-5	CASSPGQGETQYF	TGTGCCAGCAGCCCTGGACAGGGAGAGACCCAGTACTTC
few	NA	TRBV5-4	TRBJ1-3	CASSLETAGNTIYF	TGTGCCAGCAGCTTGGAGACAGCTGGAAACACCATATATTTT
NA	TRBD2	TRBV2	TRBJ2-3	CASSWGLAGSADTQYF	TGTGCCAGCAGTTGGGGACTAGCGGGGAGTGCAGATACGCAGTATTTT
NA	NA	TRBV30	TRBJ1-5	CAWSVRGNNQPQHF	TGTGCCTGGAGTGTACGAGGGAACAATCAGCCCCAGCATTTT
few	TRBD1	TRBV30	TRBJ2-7	CAWSVWDRDGEQYF	TGTGCCTGGAGTGTATGGGACAGGGATGGCGAGCAGTACTTC
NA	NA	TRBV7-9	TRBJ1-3	CASSLVMASDGISGNTIYF	TGTGCCAGCAGCTTAGTTATGGCCTCGGACGGTATCTCTGGAAACACCATATATTTT
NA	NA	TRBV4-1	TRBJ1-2	CASSQPTGRIDYGYTF	TGCGCCAGCAGCCAACCGACAGGACGTATTGACTATGGCTACACCTTC
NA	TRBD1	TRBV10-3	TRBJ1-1	CAISEDRGRANTEAFF	TGTGCCATCAGTGAGGACAGGGGAAGGGCGAACACTGAAGCTTTCTTT
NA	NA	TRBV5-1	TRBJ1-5	CASSWGPSVGNQPQHF	TGCGCCAGCAGCTGGGGCCCCTCAGTAGGCAATCAGCCCCAGCATTTT
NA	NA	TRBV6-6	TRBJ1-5	CASSYPGLGDQPQHF	TGTGCCAGCAGTTACCCAGGGTTGGGAGATCAGCCCCAGCATTTT
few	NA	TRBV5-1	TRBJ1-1	CASSLEAALNTEAFF	TGCGCCAGCAGCTTGGAAGCAGCATTGAACACTGAAGCTTTCTTT
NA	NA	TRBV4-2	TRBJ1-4	CASSQDFRAEKLFF	TGTGCCAGCAGCCAAGATTTCAGGGCGGAAAAACTGTTTTTT